Shown below are 2 T cell receptor beta chains from a single sample sequenced in a study of blood T cell repertoires in COVID-19. This table comes from immunoSEQ multiplex PCR, and its TCRdb copy is limited to in-frame clones, with some not included. The repertoire holds 150,000 or so clones, with more than 75% as singletons. The sequencing sample was made of PBMCs or T cells enriched from blood (not recorded which). The receptors here all came from a woman aged 50 to 60 who had recovered from COVID-19.

This chain connects TRBV5-1 to TRBJ2-2; a possible D gene is TRBD2 (7 bases). Trimming took 4 bases from V and 7 from J, leaving 20 bases between them. Germline V gene data show CDR1 as SGHRS and CDR2 as YFSETQ. This CDR3 has 16 residues. The CDR3 region has the DNA TGCGCCAGCAGCCCCGGGGGGCCCGAGGAGGGCGGGGAGCTGTTTTTT. It translates to CASSPGGPEEGGELFF.

This clone was found once. V is TRBV5-4 and J is TRBJ1-2, with TRBD1 identical over 12 bases. Germline assignment: CDR1 SGHNT and CDR2 YYREEE (reference sequence). V lost 5 bases and J lost 6; bases outside the gene matches: 8. This CDR3 region has 15 residues. CDR3 protein: CASSTPGQGAHGYTF. As DNA, the CDR3 is TGTGCCAGCAGTACTCCGGGACAGGGGGCTCATGGCTACACCTTC. The full variable domain, its missing parts supplied by reference TRBV5-4 and TRBJ1-2, is ETGVTQSPTHLIKTRGQQVTLRCSSQSGHNTVSWYQQALGQGPQFIFQYYREEENGRGNFPPRFSGLQFPNYSSELNVNALELDDSALYLCASSTPGQGAHGYTFGSGTRLTVV.